This T cell receptor beta chain was found in a study of T-cell memory formation after mild COVID-19. Regarding the study as a whole: That cross-reactive memory joined was suggested by some responding clones appearing in pre-infection memory. Second-wave clones reaching peak frequency on day 37 lacked confirmed SARS-CoV-2 specificity. The study found contracting CD4+ clones mainly in CM and EM and contracting CD8+ clones in EMRA. Clones that contracted from day 15 to 85 had balanced CD4/CD8; later expanders were CD4+ biased.

A note on this clonotype: Its antigen is as yet unknown.

Each CDR3 protein gets one entry after TCRdb re-called the 5' RACE reads with MiXCR. The sample lists 150,000 to 200,000 distinct CDR3 sequences, 16% occurring once. There are 13 residues in the CDR3. Trimming removed 1 base from V and 9 bases from J, with 10 bases in between. CDR1 is LGHNA and CDR2 is YSLEER in the germline V gene. V is TRBV4-3 and J is TRBJ2-1; D is unclear. The sequence was obtained from an adult woman who had mild COVID-19 (a few samples of this study predate the infection). Cell type and time point are not known. The sample was PBMCs or a T cell subset sorted from them (not recorded which). The chain's CDR3 is CASSQVASSEQFF. As DNA, the CDR3 is TGCGCCAGCAGCCAAGTAGCAAGTAGTGAGCAGTTCTTC.